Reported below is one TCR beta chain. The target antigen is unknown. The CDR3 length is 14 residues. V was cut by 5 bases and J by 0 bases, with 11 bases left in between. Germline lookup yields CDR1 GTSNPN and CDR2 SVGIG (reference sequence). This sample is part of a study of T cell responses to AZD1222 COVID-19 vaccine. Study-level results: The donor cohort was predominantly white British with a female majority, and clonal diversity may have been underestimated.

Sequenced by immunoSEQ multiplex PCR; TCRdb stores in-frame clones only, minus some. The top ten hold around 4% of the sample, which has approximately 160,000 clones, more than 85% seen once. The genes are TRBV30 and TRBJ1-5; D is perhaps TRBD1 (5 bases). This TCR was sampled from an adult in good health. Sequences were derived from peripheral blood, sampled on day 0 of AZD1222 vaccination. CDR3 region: CAWGTVNSNQPQHF. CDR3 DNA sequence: TGTGCCTGGGGGACGGTAAATAGCAATCAGCCCCAGCATTTT.